These 7 T cell receptor beta chains were all obtained from the same sample, sequenced in a study of T cells in women clearing cervical HPV infection. Produced via immunoSEQ multiplex PCR; TCRdb's table is partial and in-frame only. The sample table includes tens of thousands of clones. Sequences were obtained from blood buffy coat. These receptors all come from a woman aged 18 to 75 with a cervical HPV16 infection that either progressed to CIN3+ or cleared (not recorded which).

With respect to this clone: The read terminates 3 residues ahead of where the CDR3 ends, so the germline J gene completes it. The rearrangement links TRBV20-1 to TRBJ2-5; 9 nucleotides match TRBD2. Germline CDR1 is DFQATT and CDR2 is SNEGSKA (reference sequence). The CDR3 spans 16 residues. V shed 0 bases, J shed 4 bases, and the junction held 9 bases outside the gene matches. The part of the CDR3 DNA that was read is TGCAGTGCTAGAGACCTAGGACTAGCGAGGTTAGAGACC. Translated: CSARDLGLARLET. The complete CDR3 protein is CSARDLGLARLETQYF.

As concerns this clone: Read sequence stops 3 residues before the CDR3 end, and the germline J gene provides the missing end. This chain connects TRBV2 to TRBJ2-6, with 8 bases identical to TRBD1. Germline-derived CDR1 and CDR2 are SNHLY and FYNNEI. CDR3 size: 17 residues. V lost 6 bases, J lost 0 bases, and 7 bases stayed unmatched. The CDR3 reads CASSSDRGISGANVLTF. The sequenced part of the CDR3 DNA is TGTGCCAGCAGCTCCGACAGGGGAATCTCTGGGGCCAACGTC.

To note about this clone: The read is 3 residues too short to cover the CDR3 end, so that end is filled in from the germline J gene. The chain combines TRBV6-2 or TRBV6-3 with TRBJ1-2, with D perhaps TRBD1 (5 bases). CDR3 length: 15 amino acids. Germline values: CDR1 MNHEY, CDR2 SVGEGT. The CDR3 bases that were read are TGTGCCAGCAGCGTGGGGACTAGCGGTTCCTACGAC. It encodes CASSVGTSGSYD. The CDR3 as a whole reads CASSVGTSGSYDYTF.

With respect to this clone: The missing CDR3 end, 3 residues past where the read stops, is filled in from the germline J gene. The chain has TRBV20-1 and TRBJ1-5, with D possibly TRBD1 on 5 matching bases. Germline loops: CDR1 DFQATT, CDR2 SNEGSKA (reference sequence). The V and J ends lost 3 bases and 0 bases respectively, with 15 bases between them. The CDR3 is 16 residues long. CDR3: CSARNPGGYSNQPQHF. The covered CDR3 bases are TGCAGTGCTAGGAACCCCGGGGGTTATAGCAATCAGCCC.

The DNA read from the CDR3 is TGTGCCAGTACCTCGAGTTTGGGCAGGTACCGTCCCAATGAAAAG. Amino acids: CASTSSLGRYRPNEK. The whole CDR3 protein reads CASTSSLGRYRPNEKLFF. This chain uses TRBV19 with TRBJ2-2; D unclear. The sequenced fragment ends 3 residues before the CDR3 boundary, so the rest is inferred from the germline J gene. The CDR3 has 18 amino acids. The germline V gene has CDR1 LNHDA and CDR2 SQIVND (reference sequence).

As for this clone: The CDR3 is cut off 3 residues early in the read; its end comes from the germline J gene. The chain is built from TRBV7-8 and TRBJ2-2; TRBD1 is a possible D gene (6 bases). This CDR3 has 15 amino acids. V gave up 3 bases and J gave up 8 bases, with 16 bases separating them. The germline CDR1 and CDR2 sequences are SGHVS and FQNEAQ. The sequenced part of the CDR3 DNA is TGTGCCAGCAGCTTGGTCGTTACAGGGTCGGGGGAG. Translating gives CASSLVVTGSGE. The full CDR3 reads CASSLVVTGSGELFF.

As to this clone: The read ends 3 residues shy of where the CDR3 ends; the end is completed using the germline J gene. This rearrangement joins TRBV6-1 to TRBJ2-5; 8 bases align to TRBD1. Germline trimming cut 0 bases from V and 3 bases from J; bases unmatched to any gene: 3. The germline V gene encodes CDR1 MNHNS and CDR2 SASEGT. The CDR3 has 15 amino acids. CDR3 DNA (partial): TGTGCCAGCAGTGAAGCGCCGACAGGGGAAGAGACC. Translated, it gives CASSEAPTGEET. In full, the CDR3 is CASSEAPTGEETQYF.